These 2 T cell receptor beta chains came from one sample sequenced in a study of human T cells and chemical hapten exposure. Using its own MiXCR run on the RACE reads, TCRdb lists one record per CDR3 protein. The sample yields under 110,000 distinct CDR3 sequences, roughly 12% seen once. This sample's time point: pre-sensitization, week 0. Documented treatment: therapeutic diphenylcyclopropenone sensitization with weekly scalp DPC. The material sequenced was whole blood, taken in connection with sensitization to the hapten diphenylcyclopropenone (DPC). The receptor source for this set is a woman in her forties or fifties with alopecia areata. Some clones in this sample may be carry-over from other donors' samples.

This clonotype turned up a few times. The chain recombines TRBV11-2 with TRBJ2-5; possible D gene TRBD1, 6 bases. The CDR3 extends over 15 amino acids. Germline V gene data show CDR1 as SGHAT and CDR2 as FQNNGV. Trimming removed 5 bases at V and 2 bases at J, with 15 bases between. CDR3 nucleotides: TGTGCCAGCAGCCTTGGGATTGGACAGCAAGAGACCCAGTACTTC. Translated: CASSLGIGQQETQYF. Supplemented by reference TRBV11-2 and TRBJ2-5, the full variable domain reads EAGVAQSPRYKIIEKRQSVAFWCNPISGHATLYWYQQILGQGPKLLIQFQNNGVVDDSQLPKDRFSAERLKGVDSTLKIQPAKLEDSAVYLCASSLGIGQQETQYFGPGTRLLVL.

The rearrangement links TRBV18 to TRBJ2-5; TRBD2 is a possible D gene (7 bases). Germline CDR1 KGHSH, CDR2 LQKENI. The CDR3 runs 15 residues. Trimming left V 0 bases short and J 5 bases short, with 13 bases between. CDR3 sequence: CASSPPTSQGETQYF. CDR3 nucleotide sequence: TGTGCCAGCTCACCACCGACTAGCCAGGGGGAGACCCAGTACTTC.